This TCR beta chain was sequenced for a study of blood T cell repertoires in COVID-19. The CDR3 is 13 residues long. V was shortened by 6 bases and J by 4 bases, with 13 bases between the two germline ends. Germline CDR1 reads LNHDA; CDR2 reads SQIVND (reference sequence). Repertoires were generated with immunoSEQ multiplex PCR, while TCRdb's copy carries only in-frame clones and drops some. The data contain 150,000 to 200,000 clones, 84% of them singletons. Participants were placed into cohorts based on the clinical history they reported. Sequencing input: PBMCs or T cells enriched from blood (not recorded which). This chain uses TRBV19 with TRBJ2-7; TRBD1 might be the D (5 bases). This sequence originates from a man aged 35-49 years who had recovered from COVID-19. DNA for the CDR3: TGTGCCAGTAGGGCAACAGGAAAGTACGAGCAGTACTTC. It codes for CASRATGKYEQYF.